The sequence of this T cell receptor beta chain was determined in a study of T cell responses to AZD1222 COVID-19 vaccine. Findings of the study overall: In a largely white British group with more females than males, clonal diversity was possibly underestimated.

Regarding this clone: Its antigen is not identified.

The germline CDR1 and CDR2 sequences are LGHDT and YNNKEL (reference sequence). Trimming shortened V by 4 bases and J by 0 bases, and 10 bases separated the two germline ends. The CDR3 has 15 amino acids. Sequencing used immunoSEQ multiplex PCR; TCRdb keeps in-frame clones, though not all of them. Of approximately 150,000 clones in the sample, just under 95% were seen once. The sequences come from peripheral blood, collected on day 0 of AZD1222 vaccination. This sequence was found in an adult in good health. This chain joins TRBV3-1 (or the pseudogene TRBV3-2) and TRBJ1-5; no definite D call. The CDR3 coding sequence is TGTGCCAGCAGCCCCCCCGGGGTTAGCAATCAGCCCCAGCATTTT. Amino acid sequence: CASSPPGVSNQPQHF.